The 24 T cell receptor beta chains listed next were all sequenced from one sample in a study of CD8+CD57+ T cells in acquired aplastic anemia. For sequencing, patients were chosen who had shown expansion of CD8+CD57+ cells by flow cytometry. CDR3 and TCR beta VDJ profiling relied on genomic DNA as the template. TCRdb re-called the reads with MiXCR, one entry per CDR3 protein. The data hold some 200,000 distinct CDR3 sequences, with approximately 51% observed a single time. The sequenced sample consisted of sorted CD4+, CD8+, or CD8+CD57+ T cells (not recorded which) from PBMCs. Receptor source: a human donor with aplastic anemia.

There are many counts of this clonotype. The chain carries TRBV4-1 and TRBJ1-5; D not resolved. The germline gives CDR1 MGHRA, CDR2 YSYEKL. V shed 0 bases and J shed 10 bases, with 10 bases lying between them. The CDR3 spans 13 residues. The chain's CDR3 is CASSQEKWSPQHF. In DNA, the CDR3 is TGCGCCAGCAGCCAAGAGAAATGGTCTCCCCAGCATTTT.

This clonotype turned up a few times. The V gene is TRBV20-1, the J gene TRBJ2-7, with TRBD2 matching over 7 bases. The V segment lost 6 bases and the J segment 0 bases; nucleotides outside the gene matches: 14. The V gene's germline CDR1 is DFQATT and CDR2 SNEGSKA (reference sequence). CDR3 size: 16 residues. CDR3 residues: CSAPPSGGMGSYEQYF. CDR3 DNA sequence: TGCAGTGCCCCCCCCTCGGGGGGTATGGGCTCCTACGAGCAGTACTTC.

This clonotype has a count of ten or more. The chain is built from TRBV5-6 and TRBJ2-2; 7 nucleotides match TRBD1. The CDR3 covers 16 residues. After removal of 3 bases from V and 1 base from J, the junction contained 6 bases not matched to a gene. The V gene's germline CDR1 is SGHDT and CDR2 YYEEEE. DNA of the CDR3: TGTGCCAGCAGCTCTCGACGGACAGGGAACACCGGGGAGCTGTTTTTT. Protein sequence: CASSSRRTGNTGELFF.

This clonotype was observed a few times. Germline is not matched at one junction end, which may reflect a read error. This chain links TRBV12-3 or TRBV12-4 with TRBJ1-1; no reliable D call. CDR3 length: 12 residues. The CDR3 DNA sequence: TGTGCCATCAGTGAGTCGCGGGTTGGAGCTTTCTTT. Translating it yields CAISESRVGAFF.

This clonotype appeared a single time. The chain carries TRBV2 and TRBJ2-7; weak D call: TRBD1 (5 bases). V lost 0 bases, J lost 4 bases, and 7 bases lay in between. CDR3 size: 13 residues. Per germline, CDR1 SNHLY and CDR2 FYNNEI. The chain's CDR3 is CASSEAQGYEQYF. The DNA for the CDR3 is TGTGCCAGCAGTGAAGCGCAGGGTTACGAGCAGTACTTC.

This chain joins TRBV7-2 and TRBJ1-5; no firm D call. CDR3 length: 15 residues. In germline, CDR1 is SGHTA, CDR2 FQGNSA. Trimming took off 0 bases at V and 0 bases at J, with 6 bases between the two ends. CDR3 DNA sequence: TGTGCCAGCAGCTTAGCGGGCGTTAGCAATCAGCCCCAGCATTTT. It encodes CASSLAGVSNQPQHF.

This clonotype turned up a few times. V gene TRBV28 combines with J gene TRBJ1-2; no clear D gene. V shed 4 bases and J shed 7 bases, with 16 bases lying between them. From germline, CDR1 is MDHEN and CDR2 SYDVKM. The CDR3 is made up of 14 amino acids. CDR3 nucleotides: TGTGCCAGCAGTTCCCCGCAGGCCGGGGTTGGCTACACCTTC. Amino acid sequence: CASSSPQAGVGYTF.

This clonotype was detected a few times. The chain links TRBV12-5 to TRBJ2-5, with D unresolved. Germline loops: CDR1 LGHNT, CDR2 FRNRAP. The CDR3 runs 13 residues. CDR3 amino acids: CASSLSSQETQYF. In DNA form, the CDR3 reads TGTGCCAGCAGTTTAAGCAGCCAAGAGACCCAGTACTTC.

The V call is TRBV25-1, the J call TRBJ2-5; D not certain. The CDR3 has 17 residues. V lost 1 base and J lost 2, with 17 bases in between. Germline V gene lookup returns CDR1 MGHDK and CDR2 SYGVNS. The CDR3 coding sequence is TGTGCCAGCAGTGAATCCTACACACTGGGTTGGCAAGAGACCCAGTACTTC. It codes for CASSESYTLGWQETQYF.

This clonotype was recorded many times. The CDR3 protein is CASSDSSRGSYNEQFF. CDR3 DNA: TGTGCCAGCAGTGACTCGTCCAGAGGCTCCTACAATGAGCAGTTCTTC. The genes are TRBV6-4 and TRBJ2-1; D ambiguous. The V gene's germline CDR1 is MRHNA and CDR2 SNTAGT. Trimming shortened V by 0 bases and J by 0 bases, and 9 bases separated the two germline ends. CDR3 length: 16 amino acids.

This clonotype was counted between two and nine times. This may stem from a read error, because a much larger clone lies one nucleotide away. The chain combines TRBV7-9 with TRBJ1-1; D is uncertain. This CDR3 spans 14 amino acids. V gave up 3 bases and J gave up 1 base, with 9 bases separating them. Germline CDR1 and CDR2: SEHNR and FQNEAQ (reference sequence). The CDR3 region is CASSLVGSNTEAFF. The CDR3 nucleotides are TGTGCCAGCAGCTTGGTGGGGTCGAACACTGAAGCTTTCTTT.

In this sample, this clonotype turned up once. J is TRBJ1-2 and V is TRBV29-1; 8 bases are a match to TRBD1. Per germline, CDR1 SQVTM and CDR2 ANQGSEA. V gave up 8 bases and J gave up 4 bases; unmatched junction bases: 9. There are 13 residues in the CDR3. The CDR3 DNA follows: TGCAGCTTATCTCAGGGGGCGGGCTATGGCTACACCTTC. Translation gives CSLSQGAGYGYTF.

The chain uses TRBV7-9 and TRBJ2-7; D may be TRBD1 (7 bases). CDR1 and CDR2 (germline): SEHNR, FQNEAQ (reference sequence). V lost 6 bases and J 5 bases, leaving 23 bases between the germline ends. The CDR3 is made up of 16 amino acids. The DNA of the CDR3 is TGTGCCAGCAGACTAGCCGGGACAGCTGGGGCCAACGAGCAGTACTTC. Translated, it gives CASRLAGTAGANEQYF.

The chain joins TRBV29-1 to TRBJ1-1; 8 nucleotides agree with TRBD1. Unmatched junction bases numbered 1, after V lost 0 bases and J lost 4 bases. Germline V gene lookup returns CDR1 SQVTM and CDR2 ANQGSEA. CDR3 length: 13 residues. CDR3 protein: CSVEEGQGTEAFF. Here the CDR3 DNA reads TGCAGCGTTGAAGAAGGACAGGGCACTGAAGCTTTCTTT. The whole variable domain, filled in from reference TRBV29-1 and TRBJ1-1, reads SAVISQKPSRDICQRGTSLTIQCQVDSQVTMMFWYRQQPGQSLTLIATANQGSEATYESGFVIDKFPISRPNLTFSTLTVSNMSPEDSSIYLCSVEEGQGTEAFFGQGTRLTVV.

There are a few counts of this clonotype. The junction shows a germline mismatch at one end, possibly a read error. The chain uses TRBV2 and TRBJ2-3; tentatively, D is TRBD1 or TRBD2 (5 bases each). Per the germline V gene, CDR1 is SNHLY and CDR2 is FYNNEI. CDR3 size: 14 residues. CDR3: CASREGTNTDTQYF. In DNA form, the CDR3 reads TGTGCCAGCAGAGAAGGGACCAACACAGATACGCAGTATTTT.

This clonotype was found many times. As DNA, the CDR3 is TGTGCCAGCAGCTTAGGCAAAGGGGTTTTAGCCGAAGCTTTCTTT. It encodes CASSLGKGVLAEAFF. This rearrangement joins TRBV7-9 to TRBJ1-1, with D possibly TRBD1 on 5 matching bases. Trimming stripped 1 base from V and 8 bases from J, with 17 bases between. This CDR3 is built from 15 residues. Germline V gives CDR1 SEHNR, CDR2 FQNEAQ (reference sequence).

The rearrangement joins TRBV7-9 to TRBJ2-7, with D possibly TRBD2 on 6 matching bases. There are 14 residues in the CDR3. The V end was cut by 4 bases, the J end by 2 bases, with 12 bases between. CDR1 and CDR2 (germline): SEHNR, FQNEAQ (reference sequence). CDR3 sequence (DNA): TGTGCCAGCAGCTCGGGACTTGAAACCTACGAGCAGTACTTC. Protein product: CASSSGLETYEQYF.

This clonotype showed up just once. The chain recombines TRBV29-1 with TRBJ2-1, with 10 bases aligning to TRBD2. The J segment lost 3 bases and the V segment lost 4 bases, leaving 3 bases of the junction unmatched. CDR3 length: 14 amino acids. Germline CDR1 is SQVTM and CDR2 is ANQGSEA. The CDR3 region is CSVVLAGDYNEQFF. DNA of the CDR3: TGCAGCGTTGTTCTAGCGGGGGACTACAATGAGCAGTTCTTC.

The chain is built from TRBV29-1 and TRBJ1-2, with 7 bases matching TRBD1. This CDR3 has 14 residues. V was clipped by 6 bases and J by 0 bases; unmatched bases: 7. Per the germline V gene, CDR1 is SQVTM and CDR2 is ANQGSEA. The DNA of the CDR3 is TGCAGCGTGCTCACAGGGGCCGCTAACTATGGCTACACCTTC. This sequence encodes CSVLTGAANYGYTF.

Only a few counts were recorded for this clonotype. A read error may produce the germline difference seen at one junction end. The chain carries TRBV6-4 and TRBJ2-3, with TRBD1 matching 7 bases. The germline V gene has CDR1 MRHNA and CDR2 SNTAGT. The CDR3 loop spans 16 amino acids. The DNA for the CDR3 is TGTGCCAGCAGTGACTCAAACAGGGGATTGAAGAATACGCAGTGTTTT. This translates into CASSDSNRGLKNTQCF.

The chain couples TRBV10-3 to TRBJ1-5; D gene unclear. CDR1 ENHRY and CDR2 SYGVKD come from the germline V gene. The ends were cut back, 3 bases at V and 4 bases at J, with 7 bases in the middle. The CDR3 has 13 amino acids. The CDR3 loop is CAISDRENQPQHF. CDR3 nucleotide sequence: TGTGCCATCAGTGACAGAGAAAATCAGCCCCAGCATTTT.

The chain couples TRBV9 to TRBJ1-1, with a possible D match to TRBD1 (5 bases). This CDR3 is built from 15 residues. With 3 bases removed from V and 3 bases from J, the gap between germline ends came to 15 bases. Germline V gives CDR1 SGDLS, CDR2 YYNGEE. The CDR3 loop reads CASSAGNMEDTEAFF. In DNA, the CDR3 is TGTGCCAGCAGCGCAGGGAACATGGAGGACACTGAAGCTTTCTTT.

In regard to this clonotype: A much larger clone sits a single nucleotide away, making a read error possible. The chain is built from TRBV5-4 and TRBJ2-1; TRBD2 is a possible D gene (7 bases). This CDR3 region has 15 residues. CDR1 SGHNT and CDR2 YYREEE come from the germline V gene (reference sequence). Trimming cost V 1 base and J 2 bases, with 10 bases left between them. CDR3 protein: CASSLWRGPYNEQFF. The CDR3 bases are TGTGCCAGCAGCTTGTGGCGGGGGCCCTACAATGAGCAGTTCTTC.

As concerns this clonotype: This may stem from a read error, because a much larger clone lies one nucleotide away. The chain couples TRBV7-9 to TRBJ1-4; TRBD1 aligns across 7 bases. CDR1 is SEHNR, CDR2 FQNEAQ, per germline (reference sequence). CDR3 length: 15 amino acids. The chain's CDR3 is CAGSLNEGQKSKLFF. The CDR3 nucleotides are TGTGCCGGCAGCTTAAATGAGGGACAGAAGTCAAAACTGTTTTTT.